Listed below are T cell receptor beta chains from one sample, sequenced in a study of T-cell reconstitution after alpha-beta-depleted transplantation in children. One entry per CDR3 protein, called by TCRdb with MiXCR from the PCR reads. The repertoire holds about 160,000 distinct CDR3 sequences, with around 10% as singletons. Specimen: PBMCs, collected before TCRalphabeta/CD19-depleted stem cell transplant. The receptor set was obtained from a boy between 2 and 10 years old with acute myeloid leukemia, due to receive a stem cell transplant. Each CDR3 is given with its conserved first and last residue. Each record gives: V gene, D gene, clone size, J gene, CDR3 length, CDR3 protein, CDR3 DNA. A D gene is named only where the DNA matches it firmly. Size values are once, few and many counts, or a class for expanded clones, and some rows have none.

>TRBV28|TRBD1|many|TRBJ1-3|14
CASSLQGGRNTIYF
TGTGCCAGCAGCCTACAGGGGGGCAGAAACACCATATATTTT
>TRBV27|TRBD2|many|TRBJ2-1|15
CASSLGGNRYNEQFF
TGTGCCAGCAGTTTGGGAGGGAATAGATACAATGAGCAGTTCTTC
>TRBV29-1|NA|many|TRBJ2-7|15
CSVESVQLGTYEQYF
TGCAGCGTTGAGTCGGTCCAACTAGGTACCTACGAGCAGTACTTC
>TRBV28|NA|NA|TRBJ2-5|13
CASSLWSEETQYF
TGTGCCAGCAGTTTATGGAGCGAGGAGACCCAGTACTTC
>TRBV7-8|NA|many|TRBJ1-1|14
CASSLRLDHTEAFF
TGTGCCAGCAGCCTACGGTTGGACCACACTGAAGCTTTCTTT
>TRBV10-1|NA|many|TRBJ2-2|12
CASRQGSGELFF
TGCGCCAGCAGACAGGGTTCCGGGGAGCTGTTTTTT
>TRBV9|TRBD1|many|TRBJ2-1|15
CASSPKDRTYNEQFF
TGTGCCAGCAGCCCCAAGGACAGGACCTACAATGAGCAGTTCTTC
>TRBV24-1|TRBD2|many|TRBJ2-1|16
CATSDLTSGSVNEQFF
TGTGCCACCAGTGATCTTACTAGCGGGAGTGTCAATGAGCAGTTCTTC
>TRBV7-6|NA|many|TRBJ1-1|14
CASSFQGRGTEAFF
TGTGCCAGCAGCTTCCAGGGGAGGGGGACTGAAGCTTTCTTT
>TRBV19|NA|NA|TRBJ2-1|15
CASRLRQSSYNEQFF
TGTGCCAGTAGGCTTCGTCAGAGCTCCTACAATGAGCAGTTCTTC
>TRBV28|NA|many|TRBJ2-1|15
CASRNFGGLYNEQFF
TGTGCCAGCAGGAACTTCGGGGGACTGTACAATGAGCAGTTCTTC
>TRBV7-6|NA|many|TRBJ2-2|13
CASSPIRGGELFF
TGTGCCAGCAGCCCGATCAGGGGCGGGGAGCTGTTTTTT
>TRBV18|TRBD2|NA|TRBJ2-7|15
CASSPMTSGRNEQYF
TGTGCCAGCTCACCCATGACTAGCGGGAGAAACGAGCAGTACTTC
>TRBV5-1|NA|many|TRBJ1-6|16
CASSWTAGLRDSPFHF
TGCGCCAGCAGCTGGACCGCGGGTCTGAGGGATTCACCCTTCCACTTT
>TRBV5-1|TRBD1|many|TRBJ1-1|15
CASAIRTGAITEAFF
TGCGCCAGCGCCATCCGGACAGGGGCCATCACTGAAGCTTTCTTT
>TRBV4-1|NA|many|TRBJ1-2|15
CASSPSPGGYYGYTF
TGCGCCAGCAGCCCTAGTCCCGGCGGGTACTATGGCTACACCTTC
>TRBV5-1|NA|many|TRBJ2-3|14
CASSLGGRGDTQYF
TGCGCCAGCAGCTTGGGGGGGCGAGGAGATACGCAGTATTTT
>TRBV28|TRBD2|many|TRBJ2-7|15
CASSLLGGNSYEQYF
TGTGCCAGCAGTTTATTGGGGGGGAACTCCTACGAGCAGTACTTC
>TRBV27|NA|many|TRBJ2-2|13
CASSGQLSGELFF
TGTGCCAGCAGTGGACAGTTGTCCGGGGAGCTGTTTTTT
>TRBV6-1|NA|many|TRBJ1-1|12
CASSERNTEAFF
TGTGCCAGCAGTGAACGGAACACTGAAGCTTTCTTT
>TRBV27|NA|many|TRBJ1-1|13
CASSFFGGLEAFF
TGTGCCAGCAGTTTCTTTGGGGGCCTTGAAGCTTTCTTT
>TRBV19|NA|NA|TRBJ2-1|15
CATVQGGIDYNEQFF
TGTGCGACGGTACAGGGAGGTATTGACTACAATGAGCAGTTCTTC
>TRBV6-4|NA|many|TRBJ2-3|13
CASSIGGTDTQYF
TGTGCCAGCAGTATAGGGGGCACAGATACGCAGTATTTT
>TRBV11-2|NA|many|TRBJ2-3|16
CASSLWGGSSTDTQYF
TGTGCCAGCAGCTTATGGGGCGGTTCTAGCACAGATACGCAGTATTTT
>TRBV6-2/TRBV6-3|NA|many|TRBJ2-4|15
CASSYSLTAKNIQYF
TGTGCCAGCAGTTACTCCCTTACAGCCAAAAACATTCAGTACTTC
>TRBV21-1|NA|many|TRBJ2-3|10
CASTKDTQYF
TGTGCCAGCACCAAAGATACGCAGTATTTT
>TRBV10-3|TRBD1|many|TRBJ2-3|14
CAISGGQGGDTQYF
TGTGCCATCAGTGGAGGACAGGGGGGGGATACGCAGTATTTT
>TRBV3-1|NA|many|TRBJ2-5|15
CASSQVIDSSETQYF
TGTGCCAGCAGCCAAGTAATAGACAGTTCAGAGACCCAGTACTTC
>TRBV18|NA|many|TRBJ1-1|13
CASSRRERDEAFF
TGTGCCAGCTCACGGAGGGAGAGGGACGAAGCTTTCTTT
>TRBV7-9|TRBD2|many|TRBJ2-7|15
CASSPPAGRANEQYF
TGTGCCAGCAGCCCCCCTGCCGGGAGGGCCAACGAGCAGTACTTC
>TRBV7-3|NA|NA|TRBJ2-2|14
CASSLRLQSGELFF
TGTGCCAGCAGCTTAAGGCTACAGTCTGGGGAGCTGTTTTTT
>TRBV28|NA|NA|TRBJ2-1|12
CASSLWGQEQFF
TGTGCCAGCAGTTTATGGGGTCAGGAGCAGTTCTTC
>TRBV20-1|TRBD1|many|TRBJ1-2|16
CSALSGIGQGRYGYTF
TGCAGTGCTCTTTCTGGAATTGGACAGGGAAGGTATGGCTACACCTTC
>TRBV4-2|TRBD2|many|TRBJ2-7|14
CASSQSSGTHEQYF
TGTGCCAGCAGCCAATCTAGCGGGACTCACGAGCAGTACTTC
>TRBV9|TRBD1|many|TRBJ2-3|16
CASSAQNRDRDQSQYF
TGTGCCAGCAGCGCCCAAAACCGGGACAGGGACCAATCGCAGTATTTT
>TRBV20-1|NA|many|TRBJ2-3|19
CSATPEPPETGDFTDTQYF
TGCAGTGCTACGCCAGAGCCCCCCGAAACAGGGGACTTCACAGATACGCAGTATTTT
>TRBV7-8|NA|many|TRBJ1-2|14
CASSWAEGFDGYTF
TGTGCCAGCAGCTGGGCCGAGGGATTTGATGGCTACACCTTC
>TRBV7-2|NA|many|TRBJ2-1|15
CASSSPRTAYNEQFF
TGTGCCAGCAGCTCCCCTAGGACAGCCTACAATGAGCAGTTCTTC
>TRBV12-3/TRBV12-4|TRBD2|many|TRBJ2-7|16
CASRGTSGRAPYEQYF
TGTGCCAGCAGGGGGACTAGCGGGAGGGCGCCCTACGAGCAGTACTTC
>TRBV28|NA|many|TRBJ2-1|13
CASIQGSYNEQFF
TGTGCCAGCATCCAGGGCTCCTACAATGAGCAGTTCTTC
>TRBV9|NA|many|TRBJ2-5|17
CASSVGPLYGAQETQYF
TGTGCCAGCAGCGTAGGGCCACTGTACGGGGCCCAAGAGACCCAGTACTTC
>TRBV19|NA|NA|TRBJ1-5|12
CATSEFRRPQHF
TGTGCCACCTCGGAGTTTCGGCGGCCCCAGCATTTT
>TRBV12-3/TRBV12-4|NA|NA|TRBJ2-2|14
CASTEDERAGELFF
TGTGCCAGCACCGAGGACGAGCGGGCCGGGGAGCTGTTTTTT
>TRBV4-1|NA|many|TRBJ1-1|14
CASSQAGVNTEAFF
TGCGCCAGCAGCCAAGCAGGCGTGAACACTGAAGCTTTCTTT
>TRBV25-1|NA|many|TRBJ1-1|12
CASEHRNTEAFF
TGTGCCAGCGAGCACAGGAACACTGAAGCTTTCTTT
>TRBV20-1|NA|few|TRBJ2-7|10
CSGFLLEQYF
TGCAGTGGGTTCCTCCTGGAGCAGTACTTC
>TRBV20-1|NA|many|TRBJ1-2|12
CSAASDRNGYTF
TGCAGTGCTGCCTCAGATCGAAATGGCTACACCTTC
>TRBV10-3|NA|many|TRBJ2-3|14
CAIRSGSEAGTQYF
TGTGCCATCCGGTCGGGCAGTGAAGCAGGTACGCAGTATTTT
>TRBV5-4|TRBD2|many|TRBJ2-1|15
CASSLARGGPGEQFF
TGTGCCAGCAGCTTGGCTCGGGGGGGCCCTGGTGAGCAGTTCTTC
>TRBV28|NA|many|TRBJ2-3|17
CASTRTRLHRSTDTQYF
TGTGCCAGCACCAGAACCCGCCTCCACCGTAGCACAGATACGCAGTATTTT
>TRBV5-6|TRBD1|many|TRBJ1-1|14
CASSVTGGNTEAFF
TGTGCCAGCAGCGTGACAGGGGGGAACACTGAAGCTTTCTTT
>TRBV12-3/TRBV12-4|NA|many|TRBJ1-2|12
CASSSSYYGYTF
TGTGCCAGCAGCTCTTCCTACTATGGCTACACCTTC
>TRBV5-5|TRBD1|many|TRBJ1-2|14
CASSLDRGLYGYTF
TGTGCCAGCAGCTTGGACAGGGGGCTCTATGGCTACACCTTC
>TRBV5-1|NA|many|TRBJ2-1|12
CASSPQINEQFF
TGCGCCAGCAGCCCTCAGATCAATGAGCAGTTCTTC